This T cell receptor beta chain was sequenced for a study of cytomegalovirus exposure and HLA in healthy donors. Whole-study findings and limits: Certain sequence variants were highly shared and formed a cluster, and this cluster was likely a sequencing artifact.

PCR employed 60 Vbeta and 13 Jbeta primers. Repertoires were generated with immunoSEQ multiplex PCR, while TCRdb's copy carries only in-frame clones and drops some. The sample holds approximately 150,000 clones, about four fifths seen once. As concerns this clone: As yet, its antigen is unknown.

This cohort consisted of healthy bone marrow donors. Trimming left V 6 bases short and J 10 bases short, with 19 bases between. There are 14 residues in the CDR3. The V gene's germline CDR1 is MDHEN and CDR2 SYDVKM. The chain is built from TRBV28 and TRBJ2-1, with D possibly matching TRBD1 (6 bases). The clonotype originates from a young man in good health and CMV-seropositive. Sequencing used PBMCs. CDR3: CASSPGGGPREQFF. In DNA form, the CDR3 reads TGTGCCAGCAGCCCCGGTGGGGGCCCAAGGGAGCAGTTCTTC.